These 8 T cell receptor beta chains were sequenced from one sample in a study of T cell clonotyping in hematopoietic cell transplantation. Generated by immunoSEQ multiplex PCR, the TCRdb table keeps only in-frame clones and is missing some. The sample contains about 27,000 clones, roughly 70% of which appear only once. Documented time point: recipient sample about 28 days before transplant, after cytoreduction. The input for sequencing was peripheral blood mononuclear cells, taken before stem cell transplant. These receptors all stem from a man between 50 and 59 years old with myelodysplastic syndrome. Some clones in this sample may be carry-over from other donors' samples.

CDR3 in amino acids: CASSQDYGNTEAFF. The CDR3 DNA reads TGTGCCAGCAGCCAAGATTATGGAAACACTGAAGCTTTCTTT. The chain recombines TRBV14 with TRBJ1-1; D uncertain. The germline gives CDR1 SGHDN, CDR2 FVKESK. Trimming left V 0 bases short and J 2 bases short, with 7 bases between. This CDR3 is 14 amino acids long.

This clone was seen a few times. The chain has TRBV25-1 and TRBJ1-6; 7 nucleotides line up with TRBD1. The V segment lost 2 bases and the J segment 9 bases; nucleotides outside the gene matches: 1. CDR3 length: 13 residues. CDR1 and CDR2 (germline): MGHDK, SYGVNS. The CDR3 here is CASSENRGSPLHF. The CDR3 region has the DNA TGTGCCAGCAGTGAAAACAGGGGTTCACCCCTCCACTTT.

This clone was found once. The CDR3 nucleotides read TGCAGCGTTGTGGGCGGGAGCGGGACAGCCAATGAGCAGTTCTTC. This gives the protein CSVVGGSGTANEQFF. The chain joins TRBV29-1 to TRBJ2-1, with D possibly being TRBD1 or TRBD2 (7 bases each). CDR3 length: 15 amino acids. The V gene lost 4 bases and the J gene lost 6 bases, with 19 bases spanning the gap. Looked up from germline, CDR1 is SQVTM and CDR2 is ANQGSEA.

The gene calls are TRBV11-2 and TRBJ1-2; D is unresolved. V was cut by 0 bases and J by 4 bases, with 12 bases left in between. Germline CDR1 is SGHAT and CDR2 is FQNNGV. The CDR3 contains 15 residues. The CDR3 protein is CASSLESRGPYGYTF. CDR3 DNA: TGTGCCAGCAGCTTAGAGTCGAGAGGGCCCTATGGCTACACCTTC.

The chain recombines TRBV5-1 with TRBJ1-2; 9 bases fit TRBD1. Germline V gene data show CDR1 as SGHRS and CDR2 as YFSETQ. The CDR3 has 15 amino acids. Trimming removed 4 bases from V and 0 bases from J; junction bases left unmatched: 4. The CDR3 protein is CASSEDRGPNYGYTF. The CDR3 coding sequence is TGCGCCAGCAGCGAGGACAGGGGCCCTAACTATGGCTACACCTTC.

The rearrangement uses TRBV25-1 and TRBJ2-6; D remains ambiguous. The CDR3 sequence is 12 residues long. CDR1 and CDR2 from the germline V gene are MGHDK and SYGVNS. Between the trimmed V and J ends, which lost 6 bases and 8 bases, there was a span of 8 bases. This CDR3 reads CASSEVSNVLTF. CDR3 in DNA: TGTGCCAGCAGCGAGGTTTCCAACGTCCTGACTTTC.

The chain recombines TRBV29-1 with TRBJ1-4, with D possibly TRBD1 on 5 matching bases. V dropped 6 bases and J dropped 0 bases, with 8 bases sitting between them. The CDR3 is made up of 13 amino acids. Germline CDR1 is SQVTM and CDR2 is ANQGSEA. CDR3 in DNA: TGCAGCGTCGCAGGGACAACTAATGAAAAACTGTTTTTT. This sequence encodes CSVAGTTNEKLFF. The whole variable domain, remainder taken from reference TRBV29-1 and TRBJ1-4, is SAVISQKPSRDICQRGTSLTIQCQVDSQVTMMFWYRQQPGQSLTLIATANQGSEATYESGFVIDKFPISRPNLTFSTLTVSNMSPEDSSIYLCSVAGTTNEKLFFGSGTQLSVL.

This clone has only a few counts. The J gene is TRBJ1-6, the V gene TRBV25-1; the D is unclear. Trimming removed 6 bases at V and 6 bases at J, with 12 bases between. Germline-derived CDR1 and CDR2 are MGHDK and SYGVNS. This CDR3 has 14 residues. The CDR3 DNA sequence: TGTGCCAGCAGGGACCGCATGGGTAATTCACCCCTCCACTTT. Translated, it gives CASRDRMGNSPLHF. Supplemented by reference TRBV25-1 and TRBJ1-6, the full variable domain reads EADIYQTPRYLVIGTGKKITLECSQTMGHDKMYWYQQDPGMELHLIHYSYGVNSTEKGDLSSESTVSRIRTEHFPLTLESARPSHTSQYLCASRDRMGNSPLHFGNGTRLTVT.